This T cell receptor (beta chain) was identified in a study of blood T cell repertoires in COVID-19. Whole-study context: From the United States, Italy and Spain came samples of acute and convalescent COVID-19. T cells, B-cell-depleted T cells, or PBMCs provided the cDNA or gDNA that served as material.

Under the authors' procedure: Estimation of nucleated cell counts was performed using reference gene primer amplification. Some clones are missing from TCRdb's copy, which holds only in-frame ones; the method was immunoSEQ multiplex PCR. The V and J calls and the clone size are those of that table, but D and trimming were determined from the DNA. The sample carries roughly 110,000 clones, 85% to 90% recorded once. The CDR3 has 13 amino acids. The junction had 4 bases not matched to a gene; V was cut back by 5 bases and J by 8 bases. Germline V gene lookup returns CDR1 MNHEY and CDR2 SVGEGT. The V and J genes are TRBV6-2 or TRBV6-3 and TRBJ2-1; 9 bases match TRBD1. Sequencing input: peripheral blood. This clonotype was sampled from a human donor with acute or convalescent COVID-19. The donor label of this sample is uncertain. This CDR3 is CASSKDRGYEQFF. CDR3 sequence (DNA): TGTGCCAGCAGTAAAGACAGGGGGTATGAGCAGTTCTTC.